Below are 17 T cell receptor beta chains sequenced from a single sample in a study of CD8+ T cells in alopecia areata. Treatment in this sample: oral pan-JAK inhibitor, 5-10 mg twice daily. TCR sequencing used cDNA made by reverse transcription of extracted RNA. Libraries were prepared by immunoSEQ multiplex PCR; TCRdb keeps only in-frame clonotypes and omits some of them. The sample comprises approximately 90,000 clones, more than 65% of which are singletons, and around 16% rests with the top ten. Specimen: CD8+ T cells sorted from blood, collected around week 46, from a patient treated with tofacitinib. The receptor source for this set is a human donor with alopecia areata.

The CDR3 nucleotides read TGTGCCAGTAGTACCAACGGGAACTACAATGAGCAGTTCTTC. It codes for CASSTNGNYNEQFF. The chain recombines TRBV19 with TRBJ2-1; maybe TRBD2 (5 bases). The germline gives CDR1 LNHDA, CDR2 SQIVND (reference sequence). The CDR3 length is 14 residues. V was shortened by 4 bases and J by 3 bases, with 10 bases between the two germline ends.

This rearrangement joins TRBV27 to TRBJ2-1; 7 nucleotides align to TRBD1. The trim removed 6 bases at V and 7 bases at J, leaving 15 bases unmatched. This CDR3 is 16 amino acids long. Germline CDR1 reads MNHEY; CDR2 reads SMNVEV (reference sequence). The CDR3 coding sequence is TGTGCCAGCAGCTGGGATGTTGGGACAGATGGGAATGAGCAGTTCTTC. This encodes CASSWDVGTDGNEQFF.

In this sample, this clone turned up once. The chain uses TRBV27 and TRBJ2-3, with 7 nucleotides matching TRBD2. The CDR3 runs 16 residues. The germline gives CDR1 MNHEY, CDR2 SMNVEV (reference sequence). Trimming cost V 1 base and J 2 bases; bases outside gene matches: 6. The CDR3 DNA sequence: TGTGCCAGCAGTTTATGGGGAGCGGGGAACACAGATACGCAGTATTTT. It specifies CASSLWGAGNTDTQYF.

The chain couples TRBV7-2 to TRBJ2-3; D ambiguous. Trimming removed 5 bases from V and 3 bases from J, with 12 bases in between. Germline loops: CDR1 SGHTA, CDR2 FQGNSA. The CDR3 is made up of 14 amino acids. DNA of the CDR3: TGTGCCAGCAGCCCACGGGCCGGTACAGATACGCAGTATTTT. Translating gives CASSPRAGTDTQYF. The whole variable domain, remainder taken from reference TRBV7-2 and TRBJ2-3, is GAGVSQSPSNKVTEKGKDVELRCDPISGHTALYWYRQSLGQGLEFLIYFQGNSAPDKSGLPSDRFSAERTGGSVSTLTIQRTQQEDSAVYLCASSPRAGTDTQYFGPGTRLTVL.

The rearrangement joins TRBV15 to TRBJ1-1; D is undetermined. The CDR3 is made up of 15 amino acids. Trimming took off 0 bases at V and 1 base at J, with 9 bases between the two ends. Looked up from germline, CDR1 is LNHNV and CDR2 is YYDKDF (reference sequence). CDR3 coding DNA: TGTGCCACCAGCAGAGATCGTTCGCGGAACACTGAAGCTTTCTTT. Its protein product is CATSRDRSRNTEAFF.

The gene calls are TRBV2 and TRBJ2-5; 8 positions agree with TRBD2. The CDR3 loop spans 14 amino acids. The trim removed 5 bases at V and 3 bases at J, leaving 5 bases unmatched. Per germline, CDR1 SNHLY and CDR2 FYNNEI. This CDR3 is CASSIGGEEETQYF. The CDR3 region has the DNA TGTGCCAGCAGTATCGGGGGGGAGGAAGAGACCCAGTACTTC.

The gene calls are TRBV2 and TRBJ2-3, with D possibly matching TRBD2 (6 bases). The CDR3 sequence is 14 residues long. Deletions cut 3 bases from V and 6 bases from J, with 13 bases between. Germline CDR1 SNHLY, CDR2 FYNNEI. CDR3 region: CASSEEVAVDTQYF. Here the CDR3 DNA reads TGTGCCAGCAGTGAGGAGGTAGCGGTTGATACGCAGTATTTT.

The table lists this clone with a few counts. This CDR3 is CASSGDRALSNQPQHF. The CDR3 DNA reads TGTGCCAGCAGTGGGGACAGGGCCCTTAGCAATCAGCCCCAGCATTTT. The genes are TRBV2 and TRBJ1-5, with TRBD1 matching 9 bases. Per the germline V gene, CDR1 is SNHLY and CDR2 is FYNNEI. Germline trimming cut 4 bases from V and 0 bases from J; bases unmatched to any gene: 4. This CDR3 is 16 amino acids long.

The rearrangement links TRBV5-1 to TRBJ2-5; a possible D gene is TRBD1 (5 bases). Trimming took 4 bases from V and 8 from J, leaving 18 bases between them. Germline V lookup: CDR1 SGHRS, CDR2 YFSETQ. The CDR3 is 14 amino acids. CDR3 in amino acids: CASSPETVLDTQYF. The CDR3, as DNA: TGCGCCAGCAGCCCTGAGACAGTCTTGGATACCCAGTACTTC.

This rearrangement joins TRBV2 to TRBJ1-1; 10 nucleotides align to TRBD1. This CDR3 has 15 residues. Unmatched junction bases numbered 5, after V lost 4 bases and J lost 3 bases. Germline lookup yields CDR1 SNHLY and CDR2 FYNNEI. The CDR3 DNA follows: TGTGCCAGCAGTGTATTTGGACAGGGGGACACTGAAGCTTTCTTT. Protein sequence: CASSVFGQGDTEAFF.

The gene calls are TRBV4-3 and TRBJ2-6; no definite D call. The CDR3 spans 16 residues. Germline values: CDR1 LGHNA, CDR2 YSLEER. Trimming took 0 bases from V and 4 from J, leaving 10 bases between them. CDR3 in amino acids: CASSQDPVSGANVLTF. As DNA, the CDR3 is TGCGCCAGCAGCCAAGACCCCGTATCCGGGGCCAACGTCCTGACTTTC.

The chain carries TRBV7-2 and TRBJ1-1; D possibly corresponds to TRBD1 (6 bases). CDR1 SGHTA and CDR2 FQGNSA come from the germline V gene. V gave up 5 bases and J gave up 4 bases, with 14 bases separating them. There are 14 residues in the CDR3. The CDR3 region has the DNA TGTGCCAGCAGCCCATCGGGGGGGCTCACTGAAGCTTTCTTT. Amino acids: CASSPSGGLTEAFF.

The chain is built from TRBV27 and TRBJ1-4; D unresolved. CDR3 length equals 16 residues. V was clipped by 2 bases and J by 0 bases, with 10 bases between them. CDR1 MNHEY and CDR2 SMNVEV come from the germline V gene (reference sequence). The CDR3 bases are TGTGCCAGCAGTTTAAATCTTTGGACAACTAATGAAAAACTGTTTTTT. This codes for CASSLNLWTTNEKLFF.

J is TRBJ1-5 and V is TRBV4-3; D gene ambiguous. Germline V lookup: CDR1 LGHNA, CDR2 YSLEER. V shed 0 bases and J shed 1 base, with 7 bases lying between them. The CDR3 extends over 15 amino acids. The chain's CDR3 is CASSQDYPSNQPQHF. The CDR3 nucleotides are TGCGCCAGCAGCCAAGACTACCCGAGCAATCAGCCCCAGCATTTT.

The chain employs TRBV5-1 and TRBJ1-1, with no clear D. CDR1 SGHRS and CDR2 YFSETQ come from the germline V gene. The CDR3 totals 14 residues. V lost 5 bases and J 1 base, leaving 12 bases between the germline ends. CDR3 DNA: TGCGCCAGCAGGGCCGGGTATAGGAACACTGAAGCTTTCTTT. Translating it yields CASRAGYRNTEAFF.

This chain joins TRBV15 and TRBJ2-2; TRBD2 aligns across 10 bases. The germline V gene has CDR1 LNHNV and CDR2 YYDKDF (reference sequence). CDR3 length: 15 residues. V gave up 5 bases and J gave up 4 bases; unmatched junction bases: 4. In DNA, the CDR3 is TGTGCCACCAGCGGGGGACTAGCGATCACCGGGGAGCTGTTTTTT. Protein product: CATSGGLAITGELFF. Drawing the rest from reference TRBV15 and TRBJ2-2, the complete variable domain is DAMVIQNPRYQVTQFGKPVTLSCSQTLNHNVMYWYQQKSSQAPKLLFHYYDKDFNNEADTPDNFQSRRPNTSFCFLDIRSPGLGDTAMYLCATSGGLAITGELFFGEGSRLTVL.

The chain recombines TRBV4-1 with TRBJ2-1; D is unclear. Germline loops: CDR1 MGHRA, CDR2 YSYEKL. Trimming removed 6 bases from V and 9 bases from J, with 21 bases in between. The CDR3 is 15 residues long. CDR3 sequence: CASSPQMSGSIEQFF. As DNA, the CDR3 is TGCGCCAGCAGTCCCCAGATGTCAGGTAGTATTGAGCAGTTCTTC.